The sequence of this T cell receptor (beta chain) was determined in a study of T cells in Graves' hyperthyroidism and ophthalmopathy. It was RNA transcripts that yielded the amplified TCR beta CDR3 regions. The HTBI set primed first-round TCR CDR3 RT-PCR. TCRdb passed the multiplex PCR reads through MiXCR, listing each CDR3 protein once. The table records about 400,000 distinct CDR3 sequences, about a sixth of them present only once. The source is a young woman with Graves' hyperthyroidism that later progressed to Graves' ophthalmopathy. Sample: blood.

The DNA for the CDR3 is TGTGCCAGCAGCGTAGAAGGATTGGCCTTAGATACGCAGTATTTT. Translated: CASSVEGLALDTQYF. The chain joins TRBV9 to TRBJ2-3; D unclear. The CDR3 extends over 15 amino acids. Germline V CDR1 and CDR2: SGDLS, YYNGEE. The V end was cut by 0 bases, the J end by 5 bases, with 13 bases between.